Presented here are 25 T cell receptor beta chains from one specimen sequenced in a study of CD8 T cells in ankylosing spondylitis. TCRdb independently ran MiXCR on the 5' RACE reads; one entry per CDR3 protein. This table has about 240,000 distinct CDR3 sequences, approximately 9% appearing once. Sequencing input: blood, either unsorted or a sorted T cell fraction (not recorded which). These receptors were collected from a male donor with ankylosing spondylitis or in good health (not recorded which).

The chain joins TRBV4-3 to TRBJ2-7; no clear D. Trimming cost V 1 base and J 7 bases, with 11 bases left between them. Looked up from germline, CDR1 is LGHNA and CDR2 is YSLEER. CDR3 length: 13 amino acids. Here the CDR3 reads CASSQGVDLEQYF. Written as DNA, the CDR3 is TGCGCCAGCAGCCAAGGAGTGGACCTGGAGCAGTACTTC.

This clonotype showed up many times. Written as DNA, the CDR3 is TGTGCCAGCAGTTACTACGGACGAGATGAAGCTTTCTTT. It codes for CASSYYGRDEAFF. The J gene is TRBJ1-1, the V gene TRBV6-5; D gene ambiguous. Germline lookup yields CDR1 MNHEY and CDR2 SVGAGI. V was clipped by 1 base and J by 7 bases, with 10 bases between them. CDR3 size: 13 residues.

This clonotype came up many times. The J gene is TRBJ1-2, the V gene TRBV20-1; TRBD1 aligns across 7 bases. Germline assignment: CDR1 DFQATT and CDR2 SNEGSKA (reference sequence). Trimming cost V 4 bases and J 8 bases; bases outside gene matches: 7. This CDR3 spans 12 amino acids. The CDR3 coding sequence is TGCAGTGCTAAAGACAGGGAAGGCGGCTACACCTTC. It encodes CSAKDREGGYTF.

This clonotype was counted many times. The V and J genes are TRBV20-1 and TRBJ2-1; perhaps TRBD2 as D (5 bases). The CDR3 has 14 residues. Germline assignment: CDR1 DFQATT and CDR2 SNEGSKA (reference sequence). The ends were cut back, 3 bases at V and 6 bases at J, with 15 bases in the middle. The CDR3 nucleotides read TGCAGTGCTAGCTCTAGGAAGGGAGTCAATGAGCAGTTCTTC. It translates to CSASSRKGVNEQFF.

This clonotype was recorded many times. The chain combines TRBV29-1 with TRBJ1-2; unclear D gene. The CDR3 sequence is 14 residues long. Germline CDR1 is SQVTM and CDR2 is ANQGSEA. V lost 1 base and J 0 bases, leaving 9 bases between the germline ends. For the CDR3, the DNA is TGCAGCGTTGAAGTAGGGATTCCTAACTATGGCTACACCTTC. Its translation: CSVEVGIPNYGYTF.

This clonotype appeared many times. DNA for the CDR3: TGCAGTGCTAGAAGGGGCGCAGGACCCCCGGCGACTAATGAAAAACTGTTTTTT. Encoded protein: CSARRGAGPPATNEKLFF. V is TRBV20-1 and J is TRBJ1-4, with D possibly being TRBD1 (5 bases). There are 18 residues in the CDR3. V lost 2 bases and J 2 bases, leaving 21 bases between the germline ends. CDR1 and CDR2 (germline): DFQATT, SNEGSKA (reference sequence).

This clonotype was detected ten times or more. The chain links TRBV7-9 to TRBJ2-5; no reliable D call. Between the trimmed V and J ends, which lost 1 base and 7 bases, there was a span of 10 bases. The germline V gene encodes CDR1 SEHNR and CDR2 FQNEAQ (reference sequence). CDR3 length: 13 amino acids. The CDR3 is CASSLEVAGTQYF. CDR3 coding DNA: TGTGCCAGCAGCTTAGAAGTTGCAGGGACCCAGTACTTC.

This clonotype occurred many times. The chain couples TRBV6-2 or TRBV6-3 to TRBJ2-2; D is possibly TRBD1 (5 bases). Per germline, CDR1 MNHEY and CDR2 SVGEGT. This CDR3 spans 13 amino acids. The V end was cut by 6 bases, the J end by 5 bases, with 10 bases between. The CDR3 region has the DNA TGTGCCAGCAGAAGGGGCGAAACCGGGGAGCTGTTTTTT. Residues: CASRRGETGELFF.

This clonotype was seen repeatedly, ten times or more. The chain uses TRBV4-1 and TRBJ1-5; D gene uncertain. Germline assignment: CDR1 MGHRA and CDR2 YSYEKL. The CDR3 extends over 16 amino acids. V lost 0 bases, J lost 2 bases, and 11 bases lay in between. The CDR3 spells CASSQETGFGNQPQHF. The DNA for the CDR3 is TGCGCCAGCAGCCAAGAAACGGGTTTTGGCAATCAGCCCCAGCATTTT.

This clonotype was detected many times. The chain recombines TRBV4-1 with TRBJ1-2; D may be TRBD1 (6 bases). Germline-derived CDR1 and CDR2 are MGHRA and YSYEKL. The CDR3 consists of 13 residues. V gave up 2 bases and J gave up 7 bases, with 11 bases separating them. The CDR3 DNA follows: TGCGCCAGCAGCCAAAGGGGGGTCGGTGGCTACACCTTC. Its protein product is CASSQRGVGGYTF.

This clonotype was recorded a few times. V usage is TRBV5-5 and J usage is TRBJ2-2, with TRBD1 as a possible D gene (5 bases). In germline, CDR1 is SGHKS, CDR2 YYEKEE (reference sequence). V shed 4 bases and J shed 0 bases, with 13 bases lying between them. There are 16 residues in the CDR3. The CDR3 nucleotides are TGTGCCAGCAGCCCGCGACAGAACCCGAACACCGGGGAGCTGTTTTTT. Amino acids: CASSPRQNPNTGELFF.

This clonotype was recorded at least ten times. V gene TRBV6-2 or TRBV6-3 combines with J gene TRBJ1-1, with D hard to call. Trimming took off 6 bases at V and 0 bases at J, with 14 bases between the two ends. Per germline, CDR1 MNHEY and CDR2 SVGEGT. This CDR3 comprises 15 residues. The CDR3 spells CASSPRSLMNTEAFF. The CDR3 nucleotides are TGTGCCAGCAGCCCAAGGAGCCTCATGAACACTGAAGCTTTCTTT.

This clonotype was detected ten times or more. This rearrangement joins TRBV10-3 to TRBJ1-2; no firm D call. The length of the CDR3 is 13 residues. Looked up from germline, CDR1 is ENHRY and CDR2 is SYGVKD. V lost 3 bases and J 6 bases, leaving 11 bases between the germline ends. This CDR3 is CAISDPTKDGYTF. CDR3 DNA sequence: TGTGCCATCAGTGACCCGACGAAGGATGGCTACACCTTC.

This clonotype was observed at least ten times. The chain links TRBV14 to TRBJ1-5; a possible D gene is TRBD1 (5 bases). Germline V gene sequence: CDR1 SGHDN, CDR2 FVKESK. The V and J ends lost 5 bases and 9 bases respectively, with 14 bases between them. The CDR3 spans 13 residues. CDR3 DNA sequence: TGTGCCAGCAGCTCAACAGGTTCACGGCCCCAGCATTTT. Encoded protein: CASSSTGSRPQHF.

This clonotype was observed many times. The chain is built from TRBV29-1 and TRBJ1-2; possibly TRBD1 for D (5 bases). Per the germline V gene, CDR1 is SQVTM and CDR2 is ANQGSEA. The CDR3 sequence is 13 residues long. V was trimmed by 4 bases and J by 5 bases, leaving 14 bases between them. The CDR3 DNA reads TGCAGCGTTGGGACCAGGGTCGAGTATGGCTACACCTTC. Encoded protein: CSVGTRVEYGYTF. The complete variable domain, with remaining parts taken from reference TRBV29-1 and TRBJ1-2, reads SAVISQKPSRDICQRGTSLTIQCQVDSQVTMMFWYRQQPGQSLTLIATANQGSEATYESGFVIDKFPISRPNLTFSTLTVSNMSPEDSSIYLCSVGTRVEYGYTFGSGTRLTVV.

The V call is TRBV6-2 or TRBV6-3, the J call TRBJ1-2; D is perhaps TRBD1 (5 bases). The CDR3 is 16 residues long. V lost 6 bases and J 0 bases, leaving 17 bases between the germline ends. Looked up from germline, CDR1 is MNHEY and CDR2 is SVGEGT. DNA of the CDR3: TGTGCCAGCAGCCAGTGGAAGGGGCCCACTAACTATGGCTACACCTTC. Protein product: CASSQWKGPTNYGYTF.

This clonotype has just a few counts. The chain carries TRBV20-1 and TRBJ1-6; TRBD1 agrees at 7 bases. V was pared by 6 bases and J by 9 bases, with 11 bases of the junction left unmatched. Germline V gene lookup returns CDR1 DFQATT and CDR2 SNEGSKA (reference sequence). The CDR3 sequence is 14 residues long. CDR3 sequence reads: CSAKPGTETSPLHF. The CDR3 coding sequence is TGCAGTGCCAAGCCCGGGACAGAAACTTCACCCCTCCACTTT.

This clonotype was picked up many times. The V and J genes are TRBV20-1 and TRBJ2-1; TRBD2 matches 7 bases. The germline V gene has CDR1 DFQATT and CDR2 SNEGSKA (reference sequence). Unmatched junction bases numbered 1, after V lost 1 base and J lost 1 base. CDR3 length equals 14 residues. The CDR3 region has the DNA TGCAGTGCTAGAGCGGGGGGTTCCTACAATGAGCAGTTCTTC. Residues: CSARAGGSYNEQFF.

This clonotype was detected once. The chain recombines TRBV6-2 or TRBV6-3 with TRBJ2-1, with 9 bases identical to TRBD2. V lost 4 bases and J lost 7; bases outside the gene matches: 8. CDR3 length equals 15 residues. The germline V gene encodes CDR1 MNHEY and CDR2 SVGEGT. CDR3 protein: CASSLPISGGNEQFF. CDR3 coding DNA: TGTGCCAGCAGTTTACCGATTAGCGGGGGAAATGAGCAGTTCTTC.

This clonotype was recorded a few times. This sequence joins TRBV29-1 and TRBJ2-3, with D possibly being TRBD2 (6 bases). Germline CDR1 SQVTM, CDR2 ANQGSEA. Trimming removed 2 bases at V and 2 bases at J, with 11 bases between. This CDR3 contains 14 residues. The CDR3 spells CSVEYRLVTDTQYF. The CDR3 nucleotides are TGCAGCGTTGAATATAGACTAGTCACAGATACGCAGTATTTT.

This clonotype has ten or more counts. The chain recombines TRBV5-1 with TRBJ2-1, with 9 bases aligning to TRBD2. CDR1 SGHRS and CDR2 YFSETQ come from the germline V gene. The CDR3 is made up of 15 amino acids. J lost 7 bases, V lost 4 bases, and 9 bases had no gene match. CDR3 in DNA: TGCGCCAGCAGCGTCGGACTAGCGCTGGGAAATGAGCAGTTCTTC. It encodes CASSVGLALGNEQFF.

This clonotype was detected ten times or more. The chain links TRBV20-1 to TRBJ2-1; D might be TRBD2 (5 bases). Trimming cost V 0 bases and J 4 bases, with 13 bases left between them. This CDR3 spans 15 amino acids. The germline gives CDR1 DFQATT, CDR2 SNEGSKA (reference sequence). CDR3 bases: TGCAGTGCTAGAGATCAACGGGAAGGGTACAATGAGCAGTTCTTC. Translation: CSARDQREGYNEQFF.

This clonotype has more than one count but fewer than ten. V and J are TRBV27 and TRBJ2-3; 7 nucleotides align to TRBD2. The ends lost 4 bases at V and 4 bases at J; junction bases unmatched: 11. The CDR3 covers 16 residues. Germline V gene lookup returns CDR1 MNHEY and CDR2 SMNVEV (reference sequence). The CDR3: CASSWRGGPVADTQYF. Written as DNA, the CDR3 is TGTGCCAGCAGTTGGAGGGGAGGGCCCGTGGCAGATACGCAGTATTTT.

This clonotype was seen repeatedly, ten times or more. The chain carries TRBV20-1 and TRBJ1-1; TRBD1 aligns across 9 bases. V dropped 6 bases and J dropped 4; count of bases not matched to a gene: 9. From germline, CDR1 is DFQATT and CDR2 SNEGSKA (reference sequence). This CDR3 is built from 14 residues. The CDR3 reads CSAESDRGSTEAFF. The CDR3 nucleotides read TGCAGTGCCGAGTCGGACAGGGGATCCACTGAAGCTTTCTTT.

This clonotype was found many times. The chain joins TRBV15 to TRBJ1-2; the D is unclear. The CDR3 contains 14 residues. Germline values: CDR1 LNHNV, CDR2 YYDKDF (reference sequence). Trimming took 0 bases from V and 4 from J, leaving 9 bases between them. DNA of the CDR3: TGTGCCACCAGCAGAGATCGGGGTGTCTATGGCTACACCTTC. As protein: CATSRDRGVYGYTF.